These 31 T cell receptor beta chains were all obtained from the same sample, sequenced in a study of T cells after yellow fever vaccination. TCRdb itself ran the 5' RACE reads through MiXCR, one entry per CDR3 protein. The sample has roughly 330,000 distinct CDR3 sequences, about 4% seen once; the top ten hold 20% to 30%. Sequencing was performed on PBMCs, taken 5 days after the yellow fever booster vaccination. The receptors were gathered from a man younger than 35 who received the YFV17D yellow fever vaccine.

This clonotype occurred many times. The chain is built from TRBV28 and TRBJ2-5, with D possibly TRBD2 on 5 matching bases. Germline lookup yields CDR1 MDHEN and CDR2 SYDVKM. CDR3 length: 14 residues. The ends were cut back, 6 bases at V and 2 bases at J, with 13 bases in the middle. The CDR3 DNA is TGTGCCAGCAGCCCTGCGGGCCGACAAGAGACCCAGTACTTC. It specifies CASSPAGRQETQYF. Supplemented by reference TRBV28 and TRBJ2-5, the full variable domain reads DVKVTQSSRYLVKRTGEKVFLECVQDMDHENMFWYRQDPGLGLRLIYFSYDVKMKEKGDIPEGYSVSREKKERFSLILESASTNQTSMYLCASSPAGRQETQYFGPGTRLLVL.

The table lists this clonotype with many counts. The chain employs TRBV7-9 and TRBJ1-2; D is ambiguous. The germline gives CDR1 SEHNR, CDR2 FQNEAQ (reference sequence). Trimming removed 0 bases from V and 0 bases from J, with 5 bases in between. The CDR3 is 14 amino acids. The CDR3 region has the DNA TGTGCCAGCAGCTTAGCAGGAGCTAACTATGGCTACACCTTC. It is translated as CASSLAGANYGYTF.

In its sample, this clonotype was seen many times. The V call is TRBV5-4, the J call TRBJ2-7; TRBD1 might be the D (6 bases). This CDR3 is 12 amino acids long. The V gene lost 2 bases and the J gene lost 7 bases, with 10 bases spanning the gap. CDR1 and CDR2 from the germline V gene are SGHNT and YYREEE (reference sequence). The CDR3 coding sequence is TGTGCCAGCAGCTTACAGGGTGGGGAGCAGTACTTC. Protein: CASSLQGGEQYF.

This clonotype was recorded at least ten times. The DNA for the CDR3 is TGCAGTGCTAGTGTCGACACCTATGGCTACACCTTC. It encodes CSASVDTYGYTF. The V gene is TRBV20-1, the J gene TRBJ1-2; D call uncertain. The CDR3 is 12 amino acids. V lost 3 bases to trimming and J lost 4 bases, with 9 bases between them. Germline V gene sequence: CDR1 DFQATT, CDR2 SNEGSKA (reference sequence).

This clonotype was observed a few times. This sequence joins TRBV11-2 and TRBJ2-3, with unresolved D. The CDR3 sequence is 13 residues long. The V and J ends lost 5 bases and 6 bases respectively, with 12 bases between them. Germline V gives CDR1 SGHAT, CDR2 FQNNGV. The CDR3 coding sequence is TGTGCCAGCAGCGACTGGAAAGGCGATACGCAGTATTTT. Translating gives CASSDWKGDTQYF.

This chain links TRBV7-2 with TRBJ1-1; D gene unclear. This CDR3 is built from 13 residues. The V end lost 8 bases, the J end lost 1 base, and 11 bases lay between the germline ends. Germline V lookup: CDR1 SGHTA, CDR2 FQGNSA. The CDR3 loop is CASGADQNTEAFF. The DNA for the CDR3 is TGTGCCAGCGGTGCCGATCAGAACACTGAAGCTTTCTTT.

This clonotype was seen at least ten times. This sequence joins TRBV7-9 and TRBJ1-1; D is undetermined. Per the germline V gene, CDR1 is SEHNR and CDR2 is FQNEAQ (reference sequence). The CDR3 covers 13 residues. The V gene lost 1 base and the J gene lost 9 bases, with 12 bases spanning the gap. CDR3 bases: TGTGCCAGCAGCTTAGGGGCCGTTGGGAAAGCTTTCTTT. This translates into CASSLGAVGKAFF.

This clonotype appeared a few times. The rearrangement uses TRBV4-1 and TRBJ2-4, with a weak D call TRBD1 (5 bases). The V gene's germline CDR1 is MGHRA and CDR2 YSYEKL. The CDR3 loop spans 16 amino acids. V dropped 3 bases and J dropped 5 bases, with 17 bases sitting between them. Written as DNA, the CDR3 is TGCGCCAGCAGCCAGCGTACGGGCAGGGTCGAAAACATTCAGTACTTC. Its protein is CASSQRTGRVENIQYF.

This clonotype occurred a few times. J is TRBJ1-1 and V is TRBV5-1; 8 bases are a match to TRBD1. The CDR3 has 17 residues. Germline CDR1 reads SGHRS; CDR2 reads YFSETQ. Germline trimming cut 4 bases from V and 3 bases from J; bases unmatched to any gene: 14. The CDR3 reads CASSPRTGPKSYTEAFF. The CDR3 DNA reads as TGCGCCAGCAGCCCCCGGACAGGGCCGAAATCGTACACTGAAGCTTTCTTT.

This clonotype was counted a few times. The chain employs TRBV20-1 and TRBJ1-6; 7 bases match TRBD1. The CDR3 is 13 residues long. Per germline, CDR1 DFQATT and CDR2 SNEGSKA (reference sequence). Germline trimming cut 3 bases from V and 9 bases from J; bases unmatched to any gene: 5. The CDR3 is CSARQGVGSPLHF. The CDR3 region has the DNA TGCAGTGCTAGGCAGGGGGTCGGTTCACCCCTCCACTTT.

This chain links TRBV7-9 with TRBJ1-4, with D unresolved. Germline loops: CDR1 SEHNR, CDR2 FQNEAQ (reference sequence). V lost 1 base and J 12 bases, leaving 6 bases between the germline ends. CDR3 length: 11 residues. Here the CDR3 reads CASSLEFELFF. Here the CDR3 DNA reads TGTGCCAGCAGCTTAGAATTCGAACTGTTTTTT. The variable domain in full, with the rest retrieved from reference TRBV7-9 and TRBJ1-4, is DTGVSQNPRHKITKRGQNVTFRCDPISEHNRLYWYRQTLGQGPEFLTYFQNEAQLEKSRLLSDRFSAERPKGSFSTLEIQRTEQGDSAMYLCASSLEFELFFGSGTQLSVL.

This clonotype was detected many times. The gene calls are TRBV5-1 and TRBJ2-2; TRBD1 is a possible D gene (5 bases). Germline CDR1 SGHRS, CDR2 YFSETQ. Trimming took 2 bases from V and 8 from J, leaving 10 bases between them. The CDR3 is 13 amino acids. This chain's CDR3 is CASSFQGEGELFF. The DNA of the CDR3 is TGCGCCAGCAGCTTCCAGGGCGAGGGGGAGCTGTTTTTT.

This sequence joins TRBV6-2 or TRBV6-3 and TRBJ2-4, with a weak D call TRBD1 (5 bases). Trimming cost V 2 bases and J 0 bases, with 11 bases left between them. This CDR3 is 16 amino acids long. Germline-derived CDR1 and CDR2 are MNHEY and SVGEGT. CDR3 residues: CASSYSRELAKNIQYF. The CDR3 bases are TGTGCCAGCAGTTACAGCAGGGAACTAGCCAAAAACATTCAGTACTTC.

The chain has TRBV12-3 or TRBV12-4 and TRBJ2-1, with 12 bases identical to TRBD2. The CDR3 has 15 residues. The junction had 3 bases not matched to a gene; V was cut back by 5 bases and J by 4 bases. CDR3 bases: TGTGCCAGCAGTCGACTAGCGGGGGTTTACAATGAGCAGTTCTTC. The encoded protein is CASSRLAGVYNEQFF.

This clonotype was picked up many times. The CDR3 DNA sequence: TGTGCCAGCAGCTTAGGGGGGTTCGACACCGGGGAGCTGTTTTTT. Its protein product is CASSLGGFDTGELFF. This rearrangement joins TRBV11-3 to TRBJ2-2, with D perhaps being TRBD1 or TRBD2 (5 bases each). Trimming pared 1 base from V and 3 bases from J, leaving 9 bases between. Germline lookup yields CDR1 SGHNT and CDR2 YENEEA. This CDR3 spans 15 amino acids.

The rearrangement uses TRBV20-1 and TRBJ1-1; D is unresolved. Germline V lookup: CDR1 DFQATT, CDR2 SNEGSKA (reference sequence). This CDR3 region has 13 residues. V lost 7 bases and J lost 2, with 14 bases in between. The CDR3 region is CSGVKEKNTEAFF. CDR3 coding DNA: TGCAGTGGAGTAAAAGAGAAAAACACTGAAGCTTTCTTT.

This clonotype has at least ten counts. The rearrangement uses TRBV4-1 and TRBJ1-1, with a weak D call TRBD1 (5 bases). This CDR3 contains 14 residues. The germline V gene encodes CDR1 MGHRA and CDR2 YSYEKL. Trimming left V 4 bases short and J 11 bases short, with 20 bases between. The CDR3 here is CASSRGPRGSGAFF. The CDR3 region has the DNA TGCGCCAGCAGCCGGGGACCAAGGGGTTCGGGGGCTTTCTTT.

The rearrangement links TRBV12-3 or TRBV12-4 to TRBJ2-7; D is possibly TRBD1 (6 bases). Between the trimmed V and J ends, which lost 6 bases and 1 base, there was a span of 16 bases. The length of the CDR3 is 15 residues. CDR3 bases: TGTGCCAGCAGCCGGGACCTCAGGGGATCCTACGAGCAGTACTTC. As protein: CASSRDLRGSYEQYF.

A few counts support this clonotype. The chain recombines TRBV29-1 with TRBJ1-1; D uncertain. Germline CDR1 reads SQVTM; CDR2 reads ANQGSEA. V lost 6 bases and J 4 bases, leaving 9 bases between the germline ends. The CDR3 has 11 amino acids. The DNA of the CDR3 is TGCAGCGTCCTGCAGATCACTGAAGCTTTCTTT. Protein product: CSVLQITEAFF.

This clonotype was counted at least ten times. The chain carries TRBV7-9 and TRBJ1-4; maybe TRBD1 (5 bases). This CDR3 has 15 residues. V shed 3 bases and J shed 8 bases, with 16 bases lying between them. Germline lookup yields CDR1 SEHNR and CDR2 FQNEAQ (reference sequence). The CDR3 sequence: CASSFSAPGTEKLFF. CDR3 bases: TGTGCCAGCAGCTTTTCGGCCCCCGGGACCGAAAAACTGTTTTTT. The full variable domain, with the rest looked up from reference TRBV7-9 and TRBJ1-4, is DTGVSQNPRHKITKRGQNVTFRCDPISEHNRLYWYRQTLGQGPEFLTYFQNEAQLEKSRLLSDRFSAERPKGSFSTLEIQRTEQGDSAMYLCASSFSAPGTEKLFFGSGTQLSVL.

This clonotype occurred a few times. This chain connects TRBV6-2 or TRBV6-3 to TRBJ2-7; 10 nucleotides line up with TRBD1. Germline values: CDR1 MNHEY, CDR2 SVGEGT. V lost 4 bases, J lost 0 bases, and 9 bases stayed unmatched. This CDR3 region has 17 residues. CDR3 amino acids: CASSFPGQGMGSYEQYF. The CDR3 coding sequence is TGTGCCAGCAGTTTCCCGGGACAGGGGATGGGCTCCTACGAGCAGTACTTC.

This clonotype has a count of ten or more. The chain links TRBV28 to TRBJ2-2, with 8 bases matching TRBD1. The CDR3 totals 15 residues. Looked up from germline, CDR1 is MDHEN and CDR2 is SYDVKM. The J segment lost 5 bases and the V segment lost 10 bases, leaving 12 bases of the junction unmatched. CDR3: CAITPGRGLTGELFF. In DNA form, the CDR3 reads TGTGCCATAACCCCAGGCAGGGGGCTGACCGGGGAGCTGTTTTTT.

This chain links TRBV6-2 or TRBV6-3 with TRBJ2-5, with no clear D. There are 12 residues in the CDR3. The germline V gene has CDR1 MNHEY and CDR2 SVGEGT. V was pared by 7 bases and J by 7 bases, with 13 bases between. The CDR3, as DNA: TGTGCCAGCACAACCGGGTCGGGGACCCAGTACTTC. It specifies CASTTGSGTQYF.

The chain recombines TRBV29-1 with TRBJ2-3; 7 nucleotides align to TRBD1. J gave up 1 base and V 7 bases, and 2 bases lay outside the gene matches. The CDR3 totals 12 residues. The germline V gene has CDR1 SQVTM and CDR2 ANQGSEA. For the CDR3, the DNA is TGCAGCGGTACAGGGGGCACAGATACGCAGTATTTT. Its translation is CSGTGGTDTQYF.

This chain connects TRBV20-1 to TRBJ2-7; 8 bases line up with TRBD2. The CDR3 runs 15 residues. Losses at the gene ends were 5 bases for V and 0 bases for J; bases not matched to a gene: 9. The germline gives CDR1 DFQATT, CDR2 SNEGSKA (reference sequence). In nucleotides, the CDR3 is TGCAGTGCTGTCGGTCGGCGGGGGGTCTCCTACGAGCAGTACTTC. This sequence encodes CSAVGRRGVSYEQYF.

This clonotype was seen only a few times. The chain joins TRBV10-3 to TRBJ1-1, with D maybe TRBD1 (6 bases). V dropped 6 bases and J dropped 4 bases, with 18 bases sitting between them. CDR3 length: 15 amino acids. The germline V gene encodes CDR1 ENHRY and CDR2 SYGVKD. The CDR3 reads CAIRRSQGVSTEAFF. In DNA, the CDR3 is TGTGCCATCAGGAGGTCACAGGGTGTCAGCACTGAAGCTTTCTTT.

This clonotype came up a few times. J is TRBJ2-3 and V is TRBV6-5; 10 bases are shared with TRBD2. CDR1 is MNHEY and CDR2 is SVGAGI in the germline V gene. The CDR3 has 15 amino acids. V lost 6 bases and J lost 4; bases outside the gene matches: 7. For the CDR3, the DNA is TGTGCCAGCAGCTATACTAGCGGGGTTGCAGATACGCAGTATTTT. Amino acids: CASSYTSGVADTQYF.

This clonotype was counted only a few times. The gene calls are TRBV6-6 and TRBJ1-1; 8 bases are shared with TRBD1. Per germline, CDR1 MNHNY and CDR2 SVGAGI (reference sequence). The V and J ends lost 2 bases and 5 bases, in that order; junction bases with no gene match: 7. The CDR3 runs 15 residues. The DNA of the CDR3 is TGTGCCAGCAGTTACCCCGACAGGGGAAGGACTGAAGCTTTCTTT. Translation gives CASSYPDRGRTEAFF.

The gene calls are TRBV5-1 and TRBJ2-6, with TRBD1 matching 11 bases. Germline CDR1 SGHRS, CDR2 YFSETQ. There are 16 residues in the CDR3. The ends lost 3 bases at V and 4 bases at J; junction bases unmatched: 3. The CDR3 spells CASSSGQGAGANVLTF. The CDR3 region has the DNA TGCGCCAGCAGCTCAGGACAGGGGGCGGGGGCCAACGTCCTGACTTTC.

The chain employs TRBV6-2 or TRBV6-3 and TRBJ2-5; TRBD1 is a possible D gene (5 bases). The ends were cut back, 0 bases at V and 1 base at J, with 18 bases in the middle. The CDR3 sequence is 18 residues long. Looked up from germline, CDR1 is MNHEY and CDR2 is SVGEGT. In DNA form, the CDR3 reads TGTGCCAGCAGTTACTCGACGTTAGACCCGGACATCCAAGAGACCCAGTACTTC. Amino acid sequence: CASSYSTLDPDIQETQYF.

This clonotype has only a few counts. The CDR3 here is CSASGDLAGNTDTQYF. The CDR3 DNA sequence: TGCAGTGCTAGTGGGGATTTAGCGGGGAACACAGATACGCAGTATTTT. The V call is TRBV20-1, the J call TRBJ2-3; 8 nucleotides match TRBD2. V gave up 3 bases and J gave up 2 bases; unmatched junction bases: 10. This CDR3 has 16 residues. CDR1 and CDR2 (germline): DFQATT, SNEGSKA (reference sequence).